This T cell receptor (beta chain) comes out of a study of cytomegalovirus exposure and HLA in healthy donors. Study background: When 350 to 500 donors were genotyped, roughly four fifths of them were found to fall in the Caucasian-associated ancestry cluster. General study points: Accurate prediction of most subjects' HLA-A and HLA-B alleles from TCR beta sequences was reported.

On this clone itself: As yet, its antigen is unknown.

Germline V gene sequence: CDR1 SGHRS, CDR2 YFSETQ. V dropped 0 bases and J dropped 6 bases, with 12 bases sitting between them. The CDR3 consists of 14 residues. PCR amplification relied on 60 Vbeta primers (plus 13 Jbeta primers). Repertoires were generated with immunoSEQ multiplex PCR, while TCRdb's copy carries only in-frame clones and drops some. The data hold roughly 150,000 clones, with about 75% observed a single time. The clonotype was recovered from a male donor in good health and CMV-seronegative. What was sequenced was PBMCs. The J gene is TRBJ1-1, the V gene TRBV5-1; possibly TRBD1 for D (5 bases). The DNA for the CDR3 is TGCGCCAGCAGCTTGGGGACACAGCCCCCTGAAGCTTTCTTT. Its translation is CASSLGTQPPEAFF.